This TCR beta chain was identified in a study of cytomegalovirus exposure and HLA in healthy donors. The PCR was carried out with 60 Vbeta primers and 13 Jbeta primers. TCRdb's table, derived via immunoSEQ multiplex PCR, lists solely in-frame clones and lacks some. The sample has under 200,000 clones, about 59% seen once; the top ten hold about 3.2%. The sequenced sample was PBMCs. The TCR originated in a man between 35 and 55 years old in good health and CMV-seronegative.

CDR3 nucleotides: TGTGCCAGTAGCCGCAGGCTTGGGGAAAAACTGTTTTTT. Encoded protein: CASSRRLGEKLFF. The chain uses TRBV19 and TRBJ1-4; D gene ambiguous. Trimming pared 6 bases from V and 8 bases from J, leaving 13 bases between. Looked up from germline, CDR1 is LNHDA and CDR2 is SQIVND (reference sequence). CDR3 length: 13 residues. Full variable domain (remainder filled in from reference TRBV19 and TRBJ1-4): DGGITQSPKYLFRKEGQNVTLSCEQNLNHDAMYWYRQDPGQGLRLIYYSQIVNDFQKGDIAEGYSVSREKKESFPLTVTSAQKNPTAFYLCASSRRLGEKLFFGSGTQLSVL.